Below, 27 T cell receptor beta chains from the same sample are listed, as sequenced in a study of T cells in Graves' hyperthyroidism and ophthalmopathy. It was RNA transcripts that yielded the amplified TCR beta CDR3 regions. Primed by the HTBI set, a first-round RT-PCR was run on the TCR CDR3. In TCRdb, the multiplex PCR reads were re-called with MiXCR into one record per CDR3 protein. The sample includes more than 300,000 distinct CDR3 sequences, less than 20% seen only once; the top ten take roughly two fifths. Sequenced input: blood. Every receptor here comes from a man aged 18 to 30 with Graves' ophthalmopathy.

This clonotype came up many times. The chain links TRBV6-1 to TRBJ2-1, with 12 bases fitting TRBD1. There are 16 residues in the CDR3. V trimming: 0 bases; J trimming: 7 bases; junction bases outside the gene matches: 4. In germline, CDR1 is MNHNS, CDR2 SASEGT. The CDR3 region is CASSEAGTGGVNEQFF. The CDR3, as DNA: TGTGCCAGCAGTGAAGCTGGGACAGGGGGCGTAAATGAGCAGTTCTTC.

V usage is TRBV4-1 and J usage is TRBJ1-1; 9 bases are a match to TRBD1. V lost 1 base to trimming and J lost 5 bases; unmatched junction nucleotides: 11. CDR3 length: 17 amino acids. In germline, CDR1 is MGHRA, CDR2 YSYEKL. CDR3 sequence: CASSQARLGTGRTEAFF. CDR3 DNA: TGCGCCAGCAGCCAAGCTCGACTCGGGACAGGGAGAACTGAAGCTTTCTTT.

There are many counts of this clonotype. The J gene is TRBJ2-7, the V gene TRBV20-1, with 13 bases lining up with TRBD2. V shed 4 bases and J 7 bases; nucleotides not matched to a gene: 7. Per germline, CDR1 DFQATT and CDR2 SNEGSKA (reference sequence). The CDR3 is made up of 14 amino acids. The CDR3 spells CSAKTSGGAVEQYF. CDR3 sequence (DNA): TGCAGTGCTAAAACTAGCGGGGGGGCCGTTGAGCAGTACTTC.

The chain employs TRBV5-4 and TRBJ1-4; 7 positions agree with TRBD1. This CDR3 region has 16 residues. Germline V lookup: CDR1 SGHNT, CDR2 YYREEE (reference sequence). Trimming at V came to 4 bases and at J to 0 bases, leaving 6 bases not matched to a gene. DNA for the CDR3: TGTGCCAGCAGCGACGACAGGGACGCAACTAATGAAAAACTGTTTTTT. It codes for CASSDDRDATNEKLFF.

The sample holds many counts of this clonotype. This sequence joins TRBV19 and TRBJ1-1, with a tentative D call TRBD1 (6 bases). Trimming took off 4 bases at V and 0 bases at J, with 21 bases between the two ends. CDR1 LNHDA and CDR2 SQIVND come from the germline V gene (reference sequence). CDR3 size: 18 residues. The CDR3 loop reads CASSKWDTRPALNTEAFF. CDR3 coding DNA: TGTGCCAGTAGTAAATGGGACACCCGACCAGCGCTGAACACTGAAGCTTTCTTT.

In this sample, this clonotype turned up many times. For the CDR3, the DNA is TGTGCCAGCAGCCAAGTTCGGGAGTCATGGCAGTACTTC. It yields the protein CASSQVRESWQYF. The V and J genes are TRBV14 and TRBJ2-7; a weak D match, TRBD2 (6 bases). The V end lost 1 base, the J end lost 9 bases, and 13 bases lay between the germline ends. The CDR3 runs 13 residues. Germline CDR1 SGHDN, CDR2 FVKESK.

This clonotype was counted at least ten times. The chain employs TRBV7-9 and TRBJ2-7; D ambiguous. Trimming shortened V by 5 bases and J by 0 bases, and 11 bases separated the two germline ends. Looked up from germline, CDR1 is SEHNR and CDR2 is FQNEAQ (reference sequence). The CDR3 totals 14 residues. The CDR3 protein is CASSPNQVSYEQYF. The DNA of the CDR3 is TGTGCCAGCAGCCCAAACCAAGTCTCCTACGAGCAGTACTTC.

This sequence joins TRBV6-1 and TRBJ2-5; weak D call: TRBD1 (6 bases). V was shortened by 6 bases and J by 7 bases, with 6 bases between the two germline ends. CDR1 and CDR2 (germline): MNHNS, SASEGT. The CDR3 is 10 amino acids. In DNA form, the CDR3 reads TGTGCCAGCAGCAGGGGGACCCAGTACTTC. Translation: CASSRGTQYF.

This chain links TRBV9 with TRBJ1-3, with D possibly matching TRBD1 (5 bases). CDR1 is SGDLS, CDR2 YYNGEE, per germline. V lost 4 bases and J lost 0, with 11 bases in between. The CDR3 runs 15 residues. CDR3 amino acids: CASSTGPSSGNTIYF. CDR3 nucleotide sequence: TGTGCCAGCAGCACGGGACCCAGCTCTGGAAACACCATATATTTT.

The table lists this clonotype with many counts. The chain recombines TRBV3-1 with TRBJ1-2; 9 bases match TRBD1. J gave up 2 bases and V 3 bases, and 4 bases lay outside the gene matches. CDR1 is LGHDT and CDR2 is YNNKEL in the germline V gene (reference sequence). This CDR3 spans 15 amino acids. CDR3 loop: CASSQGQGVNYGYTF. The CDR3, as DNA: TGTGCCAGCAGCCAGGGACAGGGAGTGAACTATGGCTACACCTTC.

The V gene is TRBV24-1, the J gene TRBJ2-5; 10 bases align to TRBD2. This CDR3 is built from 15 residues. The germline gives CDR1 KGHDR, CDR2 SFDVKD. With 4 bases clipped from V and 5 bases from J, the junction kept 6 bases outside the gene matches. DNA for the CDR3: TGTGCCACCAGTGAAAGCGGGGGGGCCACGGAGACCCAGTACTTC. Translating gives CATSESGGATETQYF.

There are many counts of this clonotype. This chain joins TRBV5-6 and TRBJ1-1; possible D gene TRBD1, 5 bases. Deletions cut 5 bases from V and 11 bases from J, with 25 bases between. Germline V gene sequence: CDR1 SGHDT, CDR2 YYEEEE. The CDR3 contains 15 residues. The CDR3 DNA reads as TGTGCCAGCAGGACGGTAACCCTACAGGAAGCAAGGGCTTTCTTT. It encodes CASRTVTLQEARAFF.

This clonotype was recorded many times. The CDR3 region has the DNA TGTGCCAGCAGTCAACGAGTCCAGATCCCCTACGAGCAGTACTTC. Translation: CASSQRVQIPYEQYF. The chain employs TRBV6-1 and TRBJ2-7; D ambiguous. Germline CDR1 MNHNS, CDR2 SASEGT. Trimming removed 5 bases at V and 2 bases at J, with 16 bases between. CDR3 size: 15 residues.

The chain joins TRBV5-1 to TRBJ2-7; TRBD1 aligns across 9 bases. V was clipped by 4 bases and J by 5 bases; unmatched bases: 13. Germline CDR1 SGHRS, CDR2 YFSETQ. The CDR3 covers 16 residues. Here the CDR3 reads CASSRGSGQGRNEQYF. As DNA, the CDR3 is TGCGCCAGCAGCAGAGGCTCGGGACAGGGTAGGAACGAGCAGTACTTC. Full variable domain (outside the CDR3, taken from reference TRBV5-1 and TRBJ2-7): KAGVTQTPRYLIKTRGQQVTLSCSPISGHRSVSWYQQTPGQGLQFLFEYFSETQRNKGNFPGRFSGRQFSNSRSEMNVSTLELGDSALYLCASSRGSGQGRNEQYFGPGTRLTVT.

In this sample, this clonotype turned up many times. The V and J genes are TRBV3-1 and TRBJ1-5; D is perhaps TRBD1 (5 bases). Germline V CDR1 and CDR2: LGHDT, YNNKEL (reference sequence). V was trimmed by 0 bases and J by 9 bases, leaving 12 bases between them. The length of the CDR3 is 14 residues. The CDR3, as DNA: TGTGCCAGCAGCCAAGAGGGGGTGACACGGCCCCAGCATTTT. Translating it yields CASSQEGVTRPQHF.

The gene calls are TRBV7-6 and TRBJ2-7; D remains ambiguous. Looked up from germline, CDR1 is SGHVS and CDR2 is FNYEAQ. V lost 6 bases, J lost 0 bases, and 12 bases lay in between. The CDR3 has 14 residues. This CDR3 reads CASSPSSSSYEQYF. CDR3 bases: TGTGCCAGCAGTCCCAGCTCGAGCTCCTACGAGCAGTACTTC.

As regards this clonotype: At one of its ends the junction is not consistent with the germline gene, which may arise from a read error. J is TRBJ2-3 and V is TRBV27; D is possibly TRBD1 (6 bases). This CDR3 has 15 residues. From germline, CDR1 is MNHEY and CDR2 SMNVEV (reference sequence). The CDR3 sequence is CAGSPDSMSTDTQYF. CDR3 coding DNA: TGTGCCGGCAGTCCGGACAGTATGAGCACAGATACGCAGTATTTT.

The J gene is TRBJ1-5, the V gene TRBV7-8; 8 bases are shared with TRBD1. V shed 4 bases, J shed 7 bases, and the junction held 9 bases outside the gene matches. The length of the CDR3 is 15 residues. Germline CDR1 is SGHVS and CDR2 is FQNEAQ. CDR3 DNA sequence: TGTGCCAGCAGCTCGCTGGACAGGGCCGGGCAGCCCCAGCATTTT. Translating gives CASSSLDRAGQPQHF.

This clonotype was recorded at least ten times. The V gene is TRBV5-1, the J gene TRBJ1-6; a possible D gene is TRBD1 (5 bases). V was trimmed by 0 bases and J by 7 bases, leaving 11 bases between them. Germline V CDR1 and CDR2: SGHRS, YFSETQ. This CDR3 has 15 residues. CDR3 sequence reads: CASSLAADRNSPLHF. The CDR3 nucleotides are TGCGCCAGCAGCTTGGCCGCCGACAGAAATTCACCCCTCCACTTT.

This clonotype showed up many times. The chain employs TRBV20-1 and TRBJ1-1; tentative D call: TRBD1 (5 bases). V gave up 0 bases and J gave up 4 bases, with 15 bases separating them. The CDR3 has 15 residues. Germline V gives CDR1 DFQATT, CDR2 SNEGSKA (reference sequence). Written as DNA, the CDR3 is TGCAGTGCTAGAGATTACGCGGGACTAGGCACTGAAGCTTTCTTT. Protein sequence: CSARDYAGLGTEAFF.

This clonotype was found a few times. The chain joins TRBV19 to TRBJ2-7; 11 bases are a match to TRBD1. V lost 8 bases and J lost 3; bases outside the gene matches: 9. CDR3 length: 15 amino acids. CDR1 and CDR2 (germline): LNHDA, SQIVND (reference sequence). The CDR3 is CASSLDRGQDYEQYF. CDR3 coding DNA: TGTGCCAGTTCTCTGGACAGGGGGCAAGACTACGAGCAGTACTTC.

The gene calls are TRBV27 and TRBJ1-1; D ambiguous. V lost 5 bases and J lost 4, with 11 bases in between. The germline V gene has CDR1 MNHEY and CDR2 SMNVEV (reference sequence). This CDR3 contains 13 residues. The DNA for the CDR3 is TGTGCCAGCAGTAGAGAGGAGGGCACTGAAGCTTTCTTT. This translates into CASSREEGTEAFF.

This clonotype was counted at least ten times. V usage is TRBV28 and J usage is TRBJ2-7; no definite D call. V lost 8 bases and J lost 3, with 20 bases in between. Per the germline V gene, CDR1 is MDHEN and CDR2 is SYDVKM. This CDR3 region has 15 residues. This CDR3 reads CASRAAMGRHYEQYF. CDR3 nucleotide sequence: TGTGCCAGCCGCGCGGCGATGGGCAGGCACTACGAGCAGTACTTC.

There are many counts of this clonotype. V and J are TRBV7-9 and TRBJ1-2; D unresolved. V lost 6 bases and J 6 bases, leaving 11 bases between the germline ends. The germline V gene encodes CDR1 SEHNR and CDR2 FQNEAQ (reference sequence). The CDR3 is 12 residues long. Here the CDR3 reads CASRPDIDGYTF. The CDR3 DNA sequence: TGTGCCAGCAGACCTGACATTGATGGCTACACCTTC.

V is TRBV9 and J is TRBJ2-2; weak D call: TRBD2 (6 bases). Germline assignment: CDR1 SGDLS and CDR2 YYNGEE. Trimming pared 4 bases from V and 1 base from J, leaving 8 bases between. CDR3 length equals 14 residues. DNA for the CDR3: TGTGCCAGCAGCTGGGGACTGAACACCGGGGAGCTGTTTTTT. Amino acid sequence: CASSWGLNTGELFF.

This clonotype was recorded at least ten times. The CDR3, as DNA: TGTGCCAGCAGCTTAGGAAGCGGGGGGGCCGCCAATGAGCAGTTCTTC. It is translated as CASSLGSGGAANEQFF. The rearrangement links TRBV7-9 to TRBJ2-1; 10 bases fit TRBD2. This CDR3 is 16 amino acids long. V lost 1 base, J lost 6 bases, and 6 bases stayed unmatched. Germline V gene sequence: CDR1 SEHNR, CDR2 FQNEAQ (reference sequence). The full variable domain, rest sourced from reference TRBV7-9 and TRBJ2-1, is DTGVSQNPRHKITKRGQNVTFRCDPISEHNRLYWYRQTLGQGPEFLTYFQNEAQLEKSRLLSDRFSAERPKGSFSTLEIQRTEQGDSAMYLCASSLGSGGAANEQFFGPGTRLTVL.

Ten or more counts support this clonotype. The chain is built from TRBV3-1 and TRBJ2-3, with a possible D match to TRBD2 (6 bases). Germline V lookup: CDR1 LGHDT, CDR2 YNNKEL (reference sequence). Trimming pared 0 bases from V and 5 bases from J, leaving 18 bases between. The CDR3 is 17 amino acids. DNA of the CDR3: TGTGCCAGCAGCCAAGACCATCGTCGGGGGTTCGTAGATACGCAGTATTTT. It encodes CASSQDHRRGFVDTQYF.